The 21 T cell receptor beta chains below come from one sample, sequenced in a study of vaccination and CD4 T cells after COVID-19. Documented time point: late sampling 161 to 241 days after vaccination in a few convalescent patients. Treatment indicated: approximately nine-day PBMC culture with coronavirus spike peptide pools or control peptides (ViraFEST assay). Cultured CD4+ T cell DNA underwent sequencing with the Oncomine TCR Beta short-read assay. MiXCR, applied by TCRdb to the PCR reads, yields one record per CDR3 protein. The table shows approximately 24,000 distinct CDR3 sequences, with around 28% occurring only once. Antigens of these TCRs are unknown. This specimen consisted of CD4+ T cells from blood, cultured in vitro, obtained about 7 months after SARS-CoV-2 vaccination. The receptor source for this set is a human donor who had recovered from COVID-19.

V is TRBV19 and J is TRBJ2-7, with TRBD2 matching 10 bases. Trimming cost V 4 bases and J 0 bases; bases outside gene matches: 3. Germline V CDR1 and CDR2: LNHDA, SQIVND (reference sequence). The CDR3 has 15 residues. The CDR3 DNA reads as TGTGCCAGTAGTAGATCTAGCGGGAGCTCCTACGAGCAGTACTTC. Protein sequence: CASSRSSGSSYEQYF.

A word on this clonotype: A clone one base away is much larger, so this may be a read error. The rearrangement uses TRBV20-1 and TRBJ2-3, with D possibly matching TRBD2 (6 bases). Germline V CDR1 and CDR2: DFQATT, SNEGSKA (reference sequence). The CDR3 spans 14 residues. The CDR3: CSTRVAASTDTQYF. The CDR3 DNA is TGCAGTACTAGGGTAGCGGCTAGCACAGATACGCAGTATTTT.

The CDR3 here is CASSLRRTSAKETQYF. The CDR3 DNA follows: TGTGCCAGCAGCTTAAGACGGACTAGCGCAAAAGAGACCCAGTACTTC. The chain combines TRBV7-9 with TRBJ2-5; 9 nucleotides align to TRBD2. The CDR3 length is 16 residues. The germline gives CDR1 SEHNR, CDR2 FQNEAQ (reference sequence). The J segment lost 3 bases and the V segment lost 2 bases, leaving 7 bases of the junction unmatched.

This clonotype was counted between two and nine times. The chain uses TRBV28 and TRBJ1-1, with 9 bases matching TRBD1. Germline V gene lookup returns CDR1 MDHEN and CDR2 SYDVKM. V was clipped by 7 bases and J by 4 bases; unmatched bases: 7. The CDR3 sequence is 14 residues long. CDR3 amino acids: CASTTGGAFTEAFF. The CDR3 bases are TGTGCCAGCACGACAGGGGGGGCTTTCACTGAAGCTTTCTTT.

The chain carries TRBV5-4 and TRBJ2-5, with TRBD2 matching 8 bases. After removal of 5 bases from V and 4 bases from J, the junction contained 7 bases not matched to a gene. The CDR3 has 14 amino acids. Germline assignment: CDR1 SGHNT and CDR2 YYREEE (reference sequence). The CDR3 DNA reads TGTGCCAGCAGTTTTGGCCTAGCGGGAGAGACCCAGTACTTC. Translating it yields CASSFGLAGETQYF.

This clonotype was counted only a few times. The chain couples TRBV20-1 to TRBJ2-1; 11 bases match TRBD2. From germline, CDR1 is DFQATT and CDR2 SNEGSKA (reference sequence). Germline trimming cut 3 bases from V and 4 bases from J; bases unmatched to any gene: 11. The CDR3 contains 17 residues. The CDR3 here is CSASRQSGTSGYNEQFF. The DNA of the CDR3 is TGCAGTGCTAGTCGTCAAAGCGGGACTAGCGGATACAATGAGCAGTTCTTC.

The V call is TRBV5-1, the J call TRBJ2-5; D could derive from TRBD1 or TRBD2 (6 bases each). The germline V gene has CDR1 SGHRS and CDR2 YFSETQ. The germline V and J ends were trimmed by 0 bases and 2 bases, with 11 bases remaining between them. The CDR3 is 15 residues long. CDR3 amino acids: CASSLGGAGQETQYF. DNA for the CDR3: TGCGCCAGCAGCTTGGGGGGGGCGGGTCAAGAGACCCAGTACTTC.

Only a few counts were recorded for this clonotype. This chain joins TRBV6-2 or TRBV6-3 and TRBJ2-3; unclear D gene. There are 14 residues in the CDR3. Looked up from germline, CDR1 is MNHEY and CDR2 is SVGEGT. The V end was cut by 6 bases, the J end by 0 bases, with 10 bases between. The CDR3 loop is CASSGWWSTDTQYF. Written as DNA, the CDR3 is TGTGCCAGCAGCGGATGGTGGAGCACAGATACGCAGTATTTT.

The rearrangement joins TRBV4-1 to TRBJ1-2, with D perhaps TRBD1 (6 bases). The CDR3 sequence is 16 residues long. Trimming removed 1 base from V and 8 bases from J, with 20 bases in between. The germline V gene encodes CDR1 MGHRA and CDR2 YSYEKL. The DNA for the CDR3 is TGCGCCAGCAGCCAAGTCGACGTGACAGGACCCTCGGGCTACACCTTC. This codes for CASSQVDVTGPSGYTF.

The chain has TRBV6-4 and TRBJ2-3; the match to TRBD1 covers 10 bases. The CDR3 covers 15 residues. Looked up from germline, CDR1 is MRHNA and CDR2 is SNTAGT. Trimming took 3 bases from V and 1 from J; bases not matched to a gene: 1. This chain's CDR3 is CASSDGTGGTDTQYF. DNA for the CDR3: TGTGCCAGCAGTGATGGGACAGGGGGCACAGATACGCAGTATTTT.

This clonotype appeared a few times. The chain employs TRBV20-1 and TRBJ2-7, with D possibly matching TRBD2 (6 bases). Germline-derived CDR1 and CDR2 are DFQATT and SNEGSKA (reference sequence). This CDR3 is built from 16 residues. V lost 5 bases and J 0 bases, leaving 20 bases between the germline ends. The CDR3 region has the DNA TGCAGTGCTTTGAGGTCGAGACTAGTGAGCTCCTACGAGCAGTACTTC. Its translation: CSALRSRLVSSYEQYF.

This clonotype was seen many times. The rearrangement uses TRBV20-1 and TRBJ2-5; 10 positions match TRBD2. V was clipped by 6 bases and J by 3 bases; unmatched bases: 4. The CDR3 has 13 residues. Per germline, CDR1 DFQATT and CDR2 SNEGSKA (reference sequence). Here the CDR3 reads CSANGLAEETQYF. Written as DNA, the CDR3 is TGCAGTGCGAATGGACTAGCGGAAGAGACCCAGTACTTC.

This clonotype was found a few times. CDR3 nucleotide sequence: TGTGCCAGCTGGGGACAGGGGGCTATCGAGCAGTACTTC. Encoded protein: CASWGQGAIEQYF. The chain joins TRBV6-1 to TRBJ2-7, with 12 bases that match TRBD1. Germline V gene lookup returns CDR1 MNHNS and CDR2 SASEGT. V lost 8 bases and J lost 6; bases outside the gene matches: 5. This CDR3 has 13 amino acids.

Sample share makes this clonotype medium-sized. This chain links TRBV5-1 with TRBJ2-7; 7 bases are a match to TRBD1. CDR1 is SGHRS and CDR2 is YFSETQ in the germline V gene. The CDR3 covers 14 residues. Trimming removed 3 bases from V and 2 bases from J; junction bases left unmatched: 5. The CDR3, as DNA: TGCGCCAGCAGCTCGACAGGGACGGCCTACGAGCAGTACTTC. It translates to CASSSTGTAYEQYF.

The V and J genes are TRBV6-1 and TRBJ2-1, with 7 nucleotides matching TRBD1. J was trimmed by 7 bases and V by 8 bases; bases with no gene match: 11. CDR1 is MNHNS, CDR2 SASEGT, per germline. The CDR3 extends over 14 amino acids. CDR3 amino acids: CASSRDSFLNEQFF. As DNA, the CDR3 is TGTGCCAGCTCTCGGGACAGCTTTTTGAATGAGCAGTTCTTC.

The chain couples TRBV5-4 to TRBJ2-3; TRBD1 is a possible D gene (6 bases). The CDR3 runs 15 residues. Trimming left V 0 bases short and J 4 bases short, with 12 bases between. CDR1 is SGHNT, CDR2 YYREEE, per germline (reference sequence). CDR3 coding DNA: TGTGCCAGCAGCTTGGGGGGGCTCACCTCAGATACGCAGTATTTT. It specifies CASSLGGLTSDTQYF.

This clonotype was found a few times. J is TRBJ2-7 and V is TRBV10-1; D is possibly TRBD2 (6 bases). The CDR3 spans 13 residues. V gave up 8 bases and J gave up 4 bases, with 15 bases separating them. Germline CDR1 reads WNHNN; CDR2 reads SYGVQD (reference sequence). Here the CDR3 reads CASRRAGTYEQYF. Here the CDR3 DNA reads TGCGCCAGCCGACGGGCAGGGACTTACGAGCAGTACTTC.

CDR3: CASSARAGQETQYF. CDR3 nucleotides: TGTGCCAGCAGCGCCAGGGCGGGTCAAGAGACCCAGTACTTC. The chain combines TRBV5-4 with TRBJ2-5; D might be TRBD1 or TRBD2, each matching 5 bases. V lost 4 bases and J 2 bases, leaving 12 bases between the germline ends. Germline assignment: CDR1 SGHNT and CDR2 YYREEE (reference sequence). The CDR3 extends over 14 amino acids.

This clonotype is termed medium-sized (0.01 to 0.1%). The chain couples TRBV20-1 to TRBJ1-6; maybe TRBD1 (5 bases). CDR3 length equals 15 residues. V lost 6 bases and J lost 8, with 20 bases in between. CDR1 DFQATT and CDR2 SNEGSKA come from the germline V gene (reference sequence). The CDR3 nucleotides are TGCAGTGCCCCGCTCAGCGGGACTCCGGATTCACCCCTCCACTTT. The encoded protein is CSAPLSGTPDSPLHF.

The chain has TRBV6-1 and TRBJ2-7; tentative D call: TRBD2 (6 bases). The CDR3 covers 14 residues. Germline CDR1 MNHNS, CDR2 SASEGT. Trimming left V 8 bases short and J 4 bases short, with 18 bases between. The CDR3 here is CASRTGGTSYEQYF. As DNA, the CDR3 is TGTGCCAGCCGTACGGGCGGGACTTCTTACGAGCAGTACTTC.

This clonotype turned up a few times. V usage is TRBV7-8 and J usage is TRBJ2-5; D not certain. Trimming stripped 4 bases from V and 7 bases from J, with 7 bases between. CDR1 is SGHVS and CDR2 is FQNEAQ in the germline V gene. The CDR3 covers 11 residues. In nucleotides, the CDR3 is TGTGCCAGCAGCTCCCCCGCGACCCAGTACTTC. Protein product: CASSSPATQYF.